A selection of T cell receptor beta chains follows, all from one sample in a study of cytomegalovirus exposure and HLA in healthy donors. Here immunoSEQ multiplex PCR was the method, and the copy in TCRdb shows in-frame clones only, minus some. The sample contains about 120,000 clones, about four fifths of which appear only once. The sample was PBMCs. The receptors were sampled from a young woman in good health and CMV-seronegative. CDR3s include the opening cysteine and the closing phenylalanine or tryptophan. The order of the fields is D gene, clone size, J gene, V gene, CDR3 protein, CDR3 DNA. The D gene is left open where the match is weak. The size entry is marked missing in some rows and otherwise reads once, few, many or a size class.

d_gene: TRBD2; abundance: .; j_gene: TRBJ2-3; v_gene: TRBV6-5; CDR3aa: CASAAPSGSTDTQYF; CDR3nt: TGTGCCTCAGCAGCCCCTAGCGGTAGCACAGATACGCAGTATTTT
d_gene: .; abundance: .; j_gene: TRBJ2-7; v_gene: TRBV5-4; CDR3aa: CASSLAPTGVRSYEQYF; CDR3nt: TGTGCCAGCAGCTTGGCGCCGACGGGGGTCAGATCCTACGAGCAGTACTTC
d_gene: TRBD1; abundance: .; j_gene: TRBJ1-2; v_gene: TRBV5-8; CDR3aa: CASSETGDYGYTF; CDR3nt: TGTGCCAGCAGCGAGACAGGGGACTATGGCTACACCTTC
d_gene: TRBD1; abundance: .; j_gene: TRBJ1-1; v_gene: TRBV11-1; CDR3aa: CASSPQGAATEAFF; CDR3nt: TGTGCCAGCAGCCCTCAGGGGGCGGCAACTGAAGCTTTCTTT
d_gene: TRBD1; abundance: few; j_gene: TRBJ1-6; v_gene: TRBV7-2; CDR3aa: CASSLAATGAPLHF; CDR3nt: TGTGCCAGCAGCTTAGCCGCAACAGGGGCACCCCTCCACTTT
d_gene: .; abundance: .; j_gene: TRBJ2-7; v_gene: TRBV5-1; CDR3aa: CASSLEGGTYEQYF; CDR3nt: TGCGCCAGCAGCTTGGAAGGCGGGACCTACGAGCAGTACTTC
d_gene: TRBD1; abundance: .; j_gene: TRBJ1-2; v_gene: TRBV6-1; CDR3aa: CASRTGTGGLGYTF; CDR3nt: TGTGCCAGCAGAACCGGGACAGGGGGCCTTGGCTACACCTTC
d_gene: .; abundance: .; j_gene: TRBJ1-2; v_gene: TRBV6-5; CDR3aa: CASSYNPPGLISYTF; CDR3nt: TGTGCCAGCAGTTACAACCCACCGGGACTAATTAGCTACACCTTC
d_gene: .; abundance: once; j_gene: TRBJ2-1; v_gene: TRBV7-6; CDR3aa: CASSHGAGAYSVF; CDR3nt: TGTGCCAGCAGCCATGGGGCAGGAGCATACAGTGTCTTC
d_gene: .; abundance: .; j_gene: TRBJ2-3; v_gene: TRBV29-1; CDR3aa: CSASGMADTQYF; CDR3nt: TGCAGCGCCTCAGGGATGGCAGATACGCAGTATTTT
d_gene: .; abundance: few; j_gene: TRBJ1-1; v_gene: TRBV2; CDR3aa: CASIPSLAREAFF; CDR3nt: TGTGCCAGCATTCCCTCCCTAGCCCGAGAAGCTTTCTTT
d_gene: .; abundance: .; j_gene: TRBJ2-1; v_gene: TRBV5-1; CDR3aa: CASSLQGGWDADEQFF; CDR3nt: TGCGCCAGCAGCTTACAAGGGGGATGGGACGCGGATGAGCAGTTCTTC
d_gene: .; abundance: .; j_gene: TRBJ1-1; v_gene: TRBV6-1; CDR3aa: CASSGVSAGASEAFF; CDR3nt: TGTGCCAGCAGCGGGGTATCGGCGGGGGCGAGTGAAGCTTTCTTT
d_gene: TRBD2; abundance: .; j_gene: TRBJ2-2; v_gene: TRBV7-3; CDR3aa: CASSPGLSNTGELFF; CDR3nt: TGTGCCAGCAGCCCGGGACTATCGAACACCGGGGAGCTGTTTTTT
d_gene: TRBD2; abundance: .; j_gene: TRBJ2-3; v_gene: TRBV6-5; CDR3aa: CASSYSSGGANTQYF; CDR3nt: TGTGCCAGCAGTTACTCTAGCGGGGGCGCGAATACGCAGTATTTT
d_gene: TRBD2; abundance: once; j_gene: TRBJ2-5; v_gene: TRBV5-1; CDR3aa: CASSPGLLQETQYF; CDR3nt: TGCGCCAGCAGCCCGGGACTATTACAAGAGACCCAGTACTTC
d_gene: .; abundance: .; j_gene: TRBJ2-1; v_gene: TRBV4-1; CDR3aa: CASSLLRGSNEQFF; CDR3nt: TGCGCCAGCAGCCTCCTAAGGGGGAGCAATGAGCAGTTCTTC
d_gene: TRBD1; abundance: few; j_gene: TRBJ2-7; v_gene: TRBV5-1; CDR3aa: CASSLATGQGGKQYF; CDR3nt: TGCGCCAGCAGCTTGGCCACAGGACAGGGAGGCAAGCAGTACTTC
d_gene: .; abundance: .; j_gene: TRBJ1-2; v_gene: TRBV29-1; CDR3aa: CSANTGLNYGYTF; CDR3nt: TGCAGCGCCAATACAGGGCTTAACTATGGCTACACCTTC
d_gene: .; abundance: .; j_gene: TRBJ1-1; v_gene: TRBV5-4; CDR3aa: CASSPLLAGNTEAFF; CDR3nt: TGTGCCAGCAGCCCCCTTTTGGCGGGGAACACTGAAGCTTTCTTT
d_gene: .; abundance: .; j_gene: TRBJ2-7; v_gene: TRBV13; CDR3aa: CASSSGLASYEQYF; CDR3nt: TGTGCCAGCAGTTCGGGACTGGCTTCCTACGAGCAGTACTTC
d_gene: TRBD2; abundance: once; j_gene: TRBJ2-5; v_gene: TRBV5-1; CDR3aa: CASSSRTSGGQETQYF; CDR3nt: TGCGCCAGCAGCTCTCGGACTAGCGGGGGGCAAGAGACCCAGTACTTC
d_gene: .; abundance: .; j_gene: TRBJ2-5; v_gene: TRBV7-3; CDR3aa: CASSLPTPGAPQAQYF; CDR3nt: TGTGCCAGCAGCTTACCCACGCCAGGGGCGCCCCAGGCCCAGTACTTC
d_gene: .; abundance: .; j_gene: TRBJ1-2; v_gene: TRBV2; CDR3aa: CASSESEGYYGYTF; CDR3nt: TGTGCCAGCAGTGAATCCGAGGGATATTATGGCTACACCTTC
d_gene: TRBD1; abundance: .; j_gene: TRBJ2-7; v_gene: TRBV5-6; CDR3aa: CASSSKKDRATGEQYF; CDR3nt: TGTGCCAGCAGCTCTAAGAAGGACAGGGCCACTGGGGAGCAGTACTTC
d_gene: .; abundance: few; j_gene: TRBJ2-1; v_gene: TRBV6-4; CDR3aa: CASRNRRRELYNEQFF; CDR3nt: TGTGCCAGCAGGAACAGGCGCCGCGAACTCTACAATGAGCAGTTCTTC
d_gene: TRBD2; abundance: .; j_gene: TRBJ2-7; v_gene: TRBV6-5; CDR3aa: CASSSGLVSYEQYF; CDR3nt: TGTGCCAGCAGTTCTGGACTAGTCTCCTACGAGCAGTACTTC
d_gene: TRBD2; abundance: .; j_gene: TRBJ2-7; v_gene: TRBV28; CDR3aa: CASSPPPGLADTYEQYF; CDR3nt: TGTGCCAGCAGTCCTCCACCGGGACTAGCGGATACCTACGAGCAGTACTTC
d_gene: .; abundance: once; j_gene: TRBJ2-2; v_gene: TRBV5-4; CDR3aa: CASSRGTGELFF; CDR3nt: TGTGCCAGCAGCCGGGGGACCGGGGAGCTGTTTTTT
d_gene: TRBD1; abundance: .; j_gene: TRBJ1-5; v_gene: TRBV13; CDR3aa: CASSFGQDQPQHF; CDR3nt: TGTGCCAGCAGCTTCGGACAGGATCAGCCCCAGCATTTT
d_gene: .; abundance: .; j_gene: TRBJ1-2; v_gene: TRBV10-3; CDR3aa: CAISEGGLRDTIYGYTF; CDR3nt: TGTGCCATCAGTGAAGGGGGTCTCCGGGACACGATCTATGGCTACACCTTC
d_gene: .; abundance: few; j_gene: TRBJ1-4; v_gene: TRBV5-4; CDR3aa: CASSEIRDEKLFF; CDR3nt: TGTGCCAGCAGCGAGATACGGGATGAAAAACTGTTTTTT
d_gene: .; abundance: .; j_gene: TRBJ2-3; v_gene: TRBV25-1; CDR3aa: CASSKEVNTQYF; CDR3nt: TGTGCCAGCAGTAAGGAGGTGAATACGCAGTATTTT
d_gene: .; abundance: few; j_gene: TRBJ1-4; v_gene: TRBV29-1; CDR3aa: CSVESPQGEKLFF; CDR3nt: TGCAGCGTTGAATCCCCTCAGGGTGAAAAACTGTTTTTT
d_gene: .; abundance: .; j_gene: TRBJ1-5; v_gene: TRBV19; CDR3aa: CASTSRVDSNQPQHF; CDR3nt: TGTGCCAGTACCTCCCGCGTAGATAGCAATCAGCCCCAGCATTTT
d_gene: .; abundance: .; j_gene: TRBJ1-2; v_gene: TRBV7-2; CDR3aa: CASRRSQGSGDGYTF; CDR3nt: TGTGCCAGCAGAAGATCACAGGGCTCCGGGGATGGCTACACCTTC
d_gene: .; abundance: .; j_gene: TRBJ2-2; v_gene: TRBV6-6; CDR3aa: CASSYSRSTGELFF; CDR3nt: TGTGCCAGCAGTTACTCCCGTTCCACCGGGGAGCTGTTTTTT
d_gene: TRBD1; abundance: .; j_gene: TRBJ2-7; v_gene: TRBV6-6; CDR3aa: CASIGQGDATEQYF; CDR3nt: TGTGCCAGCATCGGACAGGGGGACGCCACAGAGCAGTACTTC
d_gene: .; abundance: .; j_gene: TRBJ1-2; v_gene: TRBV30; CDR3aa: CAWSVRAYGYTF; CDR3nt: TGTGCCTGGAGTGTAAGAGCCTATGGCTACACCTTC
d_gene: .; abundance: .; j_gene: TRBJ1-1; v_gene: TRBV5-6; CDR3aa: CASSSGGFSEAFF; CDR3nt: TGTGCCAGCAGCTCCGGGGGTTTCTCTGAAGCTTTCTTT
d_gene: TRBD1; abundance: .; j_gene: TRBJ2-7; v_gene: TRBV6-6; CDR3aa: CASSYSDLGQGYEQYF; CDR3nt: TGTGCCAGCAGTTACTCGGATCTGGGACAGGGCTACGAGCAGTACTTC
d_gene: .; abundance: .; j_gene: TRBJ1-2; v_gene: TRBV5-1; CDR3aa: CASSQAGANYGYTF; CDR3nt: TGCGCCAGCAGCCAAGCAGGGGCAAACTATGGCTACACCTTC
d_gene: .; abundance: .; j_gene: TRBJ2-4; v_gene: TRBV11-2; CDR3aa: CASSSMRGIQYF; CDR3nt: TGTGCCAGCAGCTCCATGCGGGGCATTCAGTACTTC
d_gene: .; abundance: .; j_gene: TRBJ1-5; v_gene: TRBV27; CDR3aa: CASSLGGYSNQPQHF; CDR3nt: TGTGCCAGCAGTTTAGGCGGATATAGCAATCAGCCCCAGCATTTT
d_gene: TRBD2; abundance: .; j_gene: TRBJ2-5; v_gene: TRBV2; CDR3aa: CASRRLAGATQETQYF; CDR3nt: TGTGCCAGCAGGCGTCTAGCGGGGGCGACCCAAGAGACCCAGTACTTC
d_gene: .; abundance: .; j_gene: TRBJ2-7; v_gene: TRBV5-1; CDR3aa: CASSLLPDRPYEQYF; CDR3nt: TGCGCCAGCAGCTTGTTGCCCGACAGACCCTACGAGCAGTACTTC
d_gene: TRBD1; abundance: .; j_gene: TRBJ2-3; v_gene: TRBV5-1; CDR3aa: CASSPDRVGDTQYF; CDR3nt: TGCGCCAGCAGTCCCGACAGGGTTGGAGATACGCAGTATTTT
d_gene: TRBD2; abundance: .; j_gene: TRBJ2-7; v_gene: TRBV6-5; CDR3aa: CASSYTSGGSEQYF; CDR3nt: TGTGCCAGCAGTTACACTAGCGGGGGCTCCGAGCAGTACTTC
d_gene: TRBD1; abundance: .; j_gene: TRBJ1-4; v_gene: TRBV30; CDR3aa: CAWSEGQATNEKLFF; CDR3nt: TGTGCCTGGAGTGAGGGACAGGCAACTAATGAAAAACTGTTTTTT
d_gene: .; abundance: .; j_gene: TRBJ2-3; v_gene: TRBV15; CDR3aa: CATSRDKRGSADTQYF; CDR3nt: TGTGCCACCAGCAGGGATAAAAGGGGGTCGGCAGATACGCAGTATTTT
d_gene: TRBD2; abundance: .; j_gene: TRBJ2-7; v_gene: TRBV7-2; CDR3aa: CASSREGGGSYEQYF; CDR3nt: TGTGCCAGCAGCCGGGAGGGGGGGGGATCCTACGAGCAGTACTTC
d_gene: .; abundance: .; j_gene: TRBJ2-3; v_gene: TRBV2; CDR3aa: CASSLQRGTDTQYF; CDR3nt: TGTGCCAGCAGTCTACAGCGGGGCACAGATACGCAGTATTTT
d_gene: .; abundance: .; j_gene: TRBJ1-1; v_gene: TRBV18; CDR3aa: CASSPTVGRGGEAFF; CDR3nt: TGTGCCAGCTCACCAACAGTGGGCAGGGGCGGTGAAGCTTTCTTT
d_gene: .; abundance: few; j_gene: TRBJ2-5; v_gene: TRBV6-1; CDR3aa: CASNLQGAQYF; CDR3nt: TGTGCCAGCAATTTACAGGGAGCGCAGTACTTC
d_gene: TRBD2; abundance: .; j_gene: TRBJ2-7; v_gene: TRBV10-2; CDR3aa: CASRSGAEQYF; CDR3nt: TGCGCCAGCAGAAGCGGGGCCGAGCAGTACTTC
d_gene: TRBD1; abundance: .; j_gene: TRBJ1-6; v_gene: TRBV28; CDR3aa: CASNGGTGSTSPLHF; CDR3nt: TGTGCCAGCAACGGGGGGACAGGGTCGACTTCACCCCTCCACTTT
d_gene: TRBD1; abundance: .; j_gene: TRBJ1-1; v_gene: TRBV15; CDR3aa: CATSSQGGRGEAFF; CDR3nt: TGTGCCACCAGCAGCCAGGGGGGAAGGGGTGAAGCTTTCTTT